This T cell receptor beta chain stems from a study of blood T cell repertoires in COVID-19. Germline-derived CDR1 and CDR2 are MGHRA and YSYEKL. The CDR3 contains 16 residues. V was trimmed by 2 bases and J by 0 bases, leaving 13 bases between them. The data were produced by immunoSEQ multiplex PCR, yet TCRdb's version contains in-frame clones alone and is incomplete. The sample consists of 70,000 or so clones, approximately 80% of them appearing once. The sequenced sample was peripheral blood. The TCR sequence derives from a human donor in a cohort sampled during active COVID-19. The V and J genes are TRBV4-1 and TRBJ1-1; a possible D gene is TRBD1 (6 bases). CDR3 region: CASSQPQGGVNTEAFF. CDR3 bases: TGCGCCAGCAGCCAACCACAGGGTGGAGTGAACACTGAAGCTTTCTTT.